The 10 T cell receptor beta chains reported below all come from one sample, sequenced in a study of cytomegalovirus exposure and HLA in healthy donors. Primers included in the PCR were 60 Vbeta and 13 Jbeta primers. Repertoires were generated with immunoSEQ multiplex PCR, while TCRdb's copy carries only in-frame clones and drops some. The table has 100,000 to 150,000 clones, over 70% seen once. The sample consisted of PBMCs. The receptors here all came from a woman aged 18-29 years in good health and CMV-seronegative.

The gene calls are TRBV5-6 and TRBJ1-2; D is undetermined. From germline, CDR1 is SGHDT and CDR2 YYEEEE. V lost 0 bases to trimming and J lost 4 bases, with 7 bases between them. This CDR3 contains 13 residues. This chain's CDR3 is CASSLVSSYGYTF. CDR3 in DNA: TGTGCCAGCAGCTTGGTCAGTTCCTATGGCTACACCTTC.

V is TRBV30 and J is TRBJ1-5; D ambiguous. CDR1 GTSNPN and CDR2 SVGIG come from the germline V gene (reference sequence). There are 13 residues in the CDR3. The ends were cut back, 0 bases at V and 6 bases at J, with 9 bases in the middle. The CDR3 spells CAWSVHGGQPQHF. As DNA, the CDR3 is TGTGCCTGGAGTGTACACGGAGGTCAGCCCCAGCATTTT.

This chain joins TRBV2 and TRBJ1-2, with a weak D call TRBD1 (6 bases). CDR3 length: 14 residues. The germline gives CDR1 SNHLY, CDR2 FYNNEI. The ends were cut back, 5 bases at V and 3 bases at J, with 13 bases in the middle. CDR3 coding DNA: TGTGCCAGCAGTAGGACAGCCACCTACTATGGCTACACCTTC. Its protein product is CASSRTATYYGYTF.

This CDR3 is CASSSYRVVNPDGYTF. CDR3 bases: TGTGCCAGCAGCTCTTACAGGGTGGTAAACCCGGATGGCTACACCTTC. This chain links TRBV7-8 with TRBJ1-2, with TRBD1 as a possible D gene (6 bases). Trimming took 4 bases from V and 6 from J, leaving 21 bases between them. The CDR3 has 16 residues. The germline CDR1 and CDR2 sequences are SGHVS and FQNEAQ.

The rearrangement links TRBV12-1 to TRBJ2-5; no check of the table's D call, TRBD2, against the DNA was made. TRBV12-1 is shown as a pseudogene. This CDR3 contains 14 residues. CDR3 in amino acids: CASSTGTSTETQYF. CDR3 nucleotide sequence: TGTGCCAGCAGCACCGGGACTAGCACGGAGACCCAGTACTTC.

The rearrangement links TRBV27 to TRBJ2-1; tentative D call: TRBD1 (5 bases). V gave up 2 bases and J gave up 8 bases, with 10 bases separating them. In germline, CDR1 is MNHEY, CDR2 SMNVEV (reference sequence). The CDR3 consists of 13 residues. CDR3 DNA sequence: TGTGCCAGCAGTTTACAGGGCAGGTATGAGCAGTTCTTC. It translates to CASSLQGRYEQFF.

This clone was recorded only once. This chain connects TRBV6-1 to TRBJ1-4; 7 bases are shared with TRBD1. The germline CDR1 and CDR2 sequences are MNHNS and SASEGT. The CDR3 is made up of 14 amino acids. The V segment lost 4 bases and the J segment 7 bases; nucleotides outside the gene matches: 6. This chain's CDR3 is CASSGDRAVEKLFF. Here the CDR3 DNA reads TGTGCCAGCAGTGGTGACAGGGCGGTTGAAAAACTGTTTTTT.

As regards this clone: One end of the junction does not line up with germline, which may come from a read error. This sequence joins TRBV19 and TRBJ1-1; tentative D call: TRBD1 (5 bases). The CDR3 length is 13 residues. Germline CDR1 and CDR2: LNHDA and SQIVND (reference sequence). CDR3 loop: CDSSSTGNTEAFF. The CDR3, as DNA: TGTGACAGTAGTTCAACAGGGAACACTGAAGCTTTCTTT.

The gene calls are TRBV29-1 and TRBJ2-7, with TRBD2 matching over 11 bases. V dropped 6 bases and J dropped 0; count of bases not matched to a gene: 1. The CDR3 sequence is 13 residues long. Germline CDR1 is SQVTM and CDR2 is ANQGSEA. CDR3 sequence: CSVTSGSSYEQYF. CDR3 DNA sequence: TGCAGCGTCACTAGCGGGAGCTCCTACGAGCAGTACTTC.

This sequence joins TRBV4-2 and TRBJ2-1, with 9 positions matching TRBD2. Trimming took 3 bases from V and 8 from J; bases not matched to a gene: 11. Germline CDR1 LGHNA, CDR2 YNFKEQ. The CDR3 spans 16 residues. The CDR3 here is CASSHEPGLAMHEQFF. CDR3 bases: TGTGCCAGCAGCCACGAACCGGGACTAGCTATGCATGAGCAGTTCTTC.